This entry describes one T cell receptor (beta chain). Its antigen is not identified. This entry comes from a study of vaccination effects on CD4 cells after COVID-19. Germline V gene data show CDR1 as SGHVS and CDR2 as FNYEAQ. The CDR3 length is 15 residues. Trimming cost V 5 bases and J 4 bases; bases outside gene matches: 7. Cultured cells yielded isolated CD4+ T cells after 10 days. This individual contracted SARS-CoV-2 between March and December 2020, as verified by PCR. Vaccine administered to participants consisted of two doses of either BNT162b2 or mRNA-1273. Clones were sequenced by immunoSEQ multiplex PCR, and TCRdb holds only the in-frame ones, with some missing. Seen here are around 50,000 clones, around three quarters observed once, and the top ten hold roughly 5.4%.

Sequenced material: CD4+ T cells from PBMCs cultured without peptide, taken after COVID-19 vaccination. The chain combines TRBV7-6 with TRBJ1-1, with TRBD1 matching 10 bases. The source of this sequence is a human donor who had a prior SARS-CoV-2 infection. The CDR3 nucleotides read TGTGCCAGCAGCCGGACAGGGGGAATAGGCACTGAAGCTTTCTTT. The encoded protein is CASSRTGGIGTEAFF.